This T cell receptor beta chain was retrieved from a study of T cell changes during pregnancy in multiple sclerosis. The protocol was immunoSEQ multiplex PCR, while the TCRdb copy is restricted to in-frame clones and leaves out a portion. There are 14,000 to 15,000 clones in the sample; 86% occur only once, and 19% lies in the top ten. The clonotype comes from a female donor with multiple sclerosis, enrolled in a pregnancy study. The sample in question was CD8+ T cells from peripheral blood mononuclear cells, obtained in the first trimester of pregnancy.

This CDR3 reads CATPPGLATDTQYF. The DNA for the CDR3 is TGTGCCACTCCTCCGGGACTAGCCACAGATACGCAGTATTTT. V is TRBV2 and J is TRBJ2-3; 9 nucleotides match TRBD2. Germline CDR1 is SNHLY and CDR2 is FYNNEI. Trimming removed 10 bases from V and 2 bases from J; junction bases left unmatched: 7. The CDR3 loop spans 14 amino acids.